What follows are 21 T cell receptor beta chains derived from one specimen sequenced in a study of blood T cell repertoires in COVID-19. Here immunoSEQ multiplex PCR was the method, and the copy in TCRdb shows in-frame clones only, minus some. The sample includes 150,000 to 200,000 clones, around 86% of them seen just once. Specimen: peripheral blood. The receptors were sampled from a woman in her thirties with active or convalescent COVID-19.

The chain links TRBV6-1 to TRBJ2-5, with TRBD1 identical over 10 bases. CDR1 is MNHNS, CDR2 SASEGT, per germline. The V and J ends lost 3 bases and 0 bases, in that order; junction bases with no gene match: 1. There are 15 residues in the CDR3. The CDR3 loop is CASSEDRGYQETQYF. CDR3 coding DNA: TGTGCCAGCAGTGAGGACAGGGGGTACCAAGAGACCCAGTACTTC.

The V call is TRBV18, the J call TRBJ1-1, with a possible D match to TRBD1 (5 bases). Between the trimmed V and J ends, which lost 2 bases and 0 bases, there was a span of 13 bases. The germline V gene has CDR1 KGHSH and CDR2 LQKENI. This CDR3 is built from 16 residues. The CDR3 region has the DNA TGTGCCAGCTCACCAGTCGTGGAAGGGGTGAACACTGAAGCTTTCTTT. This translates into CASSPVVEGVNTEAFF.

This sequence joins TRBV15 and TRBJ1-3, with D possibly matching TRBD1 (5 bases). The germline V and J ends were trimmed by 1 base and 3 bases, with 13 bases remaining between them. The germline gives CDR1 LNHNV, CDR2 YYDKDF (reference sequence). The CDR3 spans 16 residues. CDR3 sequence: CATSRGRQLDGNTIYF. The DNA for the CDR3 is TGTGCCACCAGCAGAGGTCGACAGCTAGATGGAAACACCATATATTTT.

The chain is built from TRBV18 and TRBJ2-3, with TRBD1 matching over 7 bases. This CDR3 region has 15 residues. The V and J ends lost 1 base and 3 bases, in that order; junction bases with no gene match: 4. The V gene's germline CDR1 is KGHSH and CDR2 LQKENI. CDR3: CASSPQGATTDTQYF. The CDR3, as DNA: TGTGCCAGCTCACCACAGGGGGCCACAACAGATACGCAGTATTTT.

This rearrangement joins TRBV10-3 to TRBJ1-3, with D possibly being TRBD1 (5 bases). The CDR3 sequence is 14 residues long. The V end lost 7 bases, the J end lost 0 bases, and 10 bases lay between the germline ends. CDR1 ENHRY and CDR2 SYGVKD come from the germline V gene. CDR3 protein: CAIKIDSSGNTIYF. In DNA form, the CDR3 reads TGTGCCATCAAAATAGACAGCTCTGGAAACACCATATATTTT.

There are a few counts of this clone. The chain employs TRBV2 and TRBJ1-3, with 7 bases aligning to TRBD1. The J segment lost 2 bases and the V segment lost 5 bases, leaving 9 bases of the junction unmatched. The CDR3 sequence is 16 residues long. CDR1 SNHLY and CDR2 FYNNEI come from the germline V gene. For the CDR3, the DNA is TGTGCCAGCAGTTACAGGGGTCCCCCGGCTGGAAACACCATATATTTT. Its translation: CASSYRGPPAGNTIYF.

This chain uses TRBV7-2 with TRBJ1-2; 7 nucleotides agree with TRBD1. Trimming cost V 3 bases and J 6 bases; bases outside gene matches: 7. Germline CDR1 SGHTA, CDR2 FQGNSA. The CDR3 runs 14 residues. The CDR3 here is CASSFGGGANGYTF. In nucleotides, the CDR3 is TGTGCCAGCAGCTTCGGAGGGGGCGCAAATGGCTACACCTTC.

Comment on this clone: Other DNA sequences in the sample encode the same CDR3. Here the CDR3 reads CATSGGNTEAFF. The CDR3 DNA is TGTGCCACCAGTGGAGGGAACACTGAAGCTTTCTTT. The chain uses TRBV24-1 and TRBJ1-1; D ambiguous. Trimming took off 5 bases at V and 1 base at J, with 4 bases between the two ends. The CDR3 extends over 12 amino acids. Germline V gene data show CDR1 as KGHDR and CDR2 as SFDVKD.

This chain joins TRBV6-1 and TRBJ1-2; TRBD1 is a possible D gene (6 bases). Germline V gene sequence: CDR1 MNHNS, CDR2 SASEGT. CDR3 size: 13 residues. V was trimmed by 3 bases and J by 6 bases, leaving 11 bases between them. The CDR3 nucleotides are TGTGCCAGCAGTGAGGGGGACATGGATGGCTACACCTTC. It specifies CASSEGDMDGYTF.

This sequence joins TRBV7-6 and TRBJ2-7, with 7 nucleotides matching TRBD2. Germline V CDR1 and CDR2: SGHVS, FNYEAQ. Trimming took 5 bases from V and 3 from J; bases not matched to a gene: 10. The CDR3 has 15 amino acids. The CDR3 protein is CASSGGEAGVYEQYF. The DNA for the CDR3 is TGTGCCAGCAGCGGAGGTGAGGCGGGAGTCTACGAGCAGTACTTC.

This clone has only one observation. The V gene is TRBV5-1, the J gene TRBJ2-7, with D perhaps matching TRBD1 (5 bases). CDR3 length: 15 amino acids. Germline assignment: CDR1 SGHRS and CDR2 YFSETQ. Trimming took off 0 bases at V and 0 bases at J, with 10 bases between the two ends. CDR3 region: CASSLVTDSSYEQYF. In DNA form, the CDR3 reads TGCGCCAGCAGCTTGGTGACAGATAGCTCCTACGAGCAGTACTTC.

The CDR3 is CASSPPGQGSLWGEKLFF. In nucleotides, the CDR3 is TGTGCCAGCAGTCCCCCGGGACAGGGTTCCCTTTGGGGAGAAAAACTGTTTTTT. This chain uses TRBV28 with TRBJ1-4; 9 nucleotides match TRBD1. The junction had 18 bases not matched to a gene; V was cut back by 5 bases and J by 8 bases. The CDR3 loop spans 18 amino acids. Germline V gene sequence: CDR1 MDHEN, CDR2 SYDVKM. Supplemented by reference TRBV28 and TRBJ1-4, the full variable domain reads DVKVTQSSRYLVKRTGEKVFLECVQDMDHENMFWYRQDPGLGLRLIYFSYDVKMKEKGDIPEGYSVSREKKERFSLILESASTNQTSMYLCASSPPGQGSLWGEKLFFGSGTQLSVL.

This clone was seen once. The CDR3 DNA sequence: TGTGCCAGCAGTCCCGGACAGGGGGCGTGGAACATTCAGTACTTC. Amino acid sequence: CASSPGQGAWNIQYF. The chain joins TRBV27 to TRBJ2-4; 11 bases are shared with TRBD1. The CDR3 consists of 15 residues. Unmatched junction bases numbered 7, after V lost 5 bases and J lost 7 bases. Germline V gives CDR1 MNHEY, CDR2 SMNVEV (reference sequence).

V is TRBV27 and J is TRBJ1-5; 8 nucleotides align to TRBD1. V was pared by 3 bases and J by 4 bases, with 5 bases of the junction left unmatched. Per germline, CDR1 MNHEY and CDR2 SMNVEV (reference sequence). This CDR3 has 15 amino acids. The CDR3 DNA follows: TGTGCCAGCAGTTTGAGACAGGGGCGGAATCAGCCCCAGCATTTT. It translates to CASSLRQGRNQPQHF.

The rearrangement links TRBV5-1 to TRBJ2-6; 9 bases align to TRBD1. The CDR3 is 18 residues long. The junction had 8 bases not matched to a gene; V was cut back by 4 bases and J by 0 bases. Germline V gene data show CDR1 as SGHRS and CDR2 as YFSETQ. CDR3 residues: CASSGIQGAGSGANVLTF. As DNA, the CDR3 is TGCGCCAGCAGCGGAATACAGGGGGCAGGCTCTGGGGCCAACGTCCTGACTTTC.

The chain uses TRBV11-3 and TRBJ2-7; D perhaps matches TRBD1 (6 bases). The CDR3 has 14 amino acids. Germline CDR1 and CDR2: SGHNT and YENEEA. Trimming took off 4 bases at V and 0 bases at J, with 10 bases between the two ends. CDR3 nucleotides: TGTGCCAGCAGCTCCAACAGGGCCTCCTACGAGCAGTACTTC. Amino acids: CASSSNRASYEQYF.

The gene calls are TRBV13 and TRBJ2-1; a possible D gene is TRBD2 (6 bases). This CDR3 region has 14 residues. Trimming removed 5 bases at V and 4 bases at J, with 12 bases between. Germline lookup yields CDR1 PRHDT and CDR2 FYEKMQ (reference sequence). CDR3 coding DNA: TGTGCCAGCAGCACGGGACTTGGGTACAATGAGCAGTTCTTC. The encoded protein is CASSTGLGYNEQFF.

The chain uses TRBV4-1 and TRBJ1-4; no clear D. This CDR3 spans 12 amino acids. Germline V gene lookup returns CDR1 MGHRA and CDR2 YSYEKL. Trimming left V 0 bases short and J 11 bases short, with 7 bases between. For the CDR3, the DNA is TGCGCCAGCAGCCAAGATTGGCAGAAACTGTTTTTT. Protein product: CASSQDWQKLFF.

In this sample, this clone turned up a few times. The chain is built from TRBV19 and TRBJ1-1, with unresolved D. Trimming removed 3 bases from V and 1 base from J, with 6 bases in between. Per the germline V gene, CDR1 is LNHDA and CDR2 is SQIVND (reference sequence). The CDR3 runs 13 residues. This CDR3 reads CASSIGTNTEAFF. CDR3 in DNA: TGTGCCAGTAGTATTGGCACGAACACTGAAGCTTTCTTT.

This clone was seen a single time. V and J are TRBV2 and TRBJ1-6, with D unresolved. The CDR3 extends over 11 amino acids. Germline V gives CDR1 SNHLY, CDR2 FYNNEI. Trimming left V 5 bases short and J 7 bases short, with 3 bases between. This CDR3 is CASSINSPLHF. The DNA for the CDR3 is TGTGCCAGCAGTATAAATTCACCCCTCCACTTT.

This clone was seen only once. The CDR3 coding sequence is TGCGCCAGCGGAACGACAGGGGCCGTTTTAGATACGCAGTATTTT. Translated, it gives CASGTTGAVLDTQYF. The rearrangement joins TRBV5-1 to TRBJ2-3; 8 bases match TRBD1. The junction had 12 bases not matched to a gene; V was cut back by 7 bases and J by 5 bases. CDR3 size: 15 residues. Germline values: CDR1 SGHRS, CDR2 YFSETQ. Drawing the rest from reference TRBV5-1 and TRBJ2-3, the complete variable domain is KAGVTQTPRYLIKTRGQQVTLSCSPISGHRSVSWYQQTPGQGLQFLFEYFSETQRNKGNFPGRFSGRQFSNSRSEMNVSTLELGDSALYLCASGTTGAVLDTQYFGPGTRLTVL.